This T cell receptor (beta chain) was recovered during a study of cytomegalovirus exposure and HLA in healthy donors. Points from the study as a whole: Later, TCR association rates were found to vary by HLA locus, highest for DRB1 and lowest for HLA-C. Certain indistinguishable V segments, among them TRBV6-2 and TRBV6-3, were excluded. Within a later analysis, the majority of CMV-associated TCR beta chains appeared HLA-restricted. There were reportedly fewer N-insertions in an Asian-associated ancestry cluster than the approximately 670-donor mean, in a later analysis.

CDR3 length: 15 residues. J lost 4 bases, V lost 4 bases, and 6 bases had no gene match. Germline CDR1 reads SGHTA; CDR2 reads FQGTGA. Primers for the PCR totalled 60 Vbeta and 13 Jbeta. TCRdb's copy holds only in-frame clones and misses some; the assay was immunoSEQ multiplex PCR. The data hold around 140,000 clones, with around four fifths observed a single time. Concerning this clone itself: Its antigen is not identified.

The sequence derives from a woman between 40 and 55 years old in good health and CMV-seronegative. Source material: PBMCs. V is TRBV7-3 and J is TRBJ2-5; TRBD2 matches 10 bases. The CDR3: CASSSLAGVGETQYF. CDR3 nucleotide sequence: TGTGCCAGCAGCTCTCTAGCGGGGGTTGGAGAGACCCAGTACTTC.